This section outlines one T cell receptor (beta chain) sequence together with its context. Its specificity is not known. This CDR3 spans 14 amino acids. Trimming cost V 2 bases and J 1 base; bases outside gene matches: 2. The V gene's germline CDR1 is SQVTM and CDR2 ANQGSEA. TCRdb's copy holds only in-frame clones and misses some; the assay was immunoSEQ multiplex PCR. The repertoire holds about 22,000 clones, with about four fifths as singletons. The entry originates in a study of PD-1 blockade in mismatch repair-deficient tumors. Study-level results: Tumor-resident clones, often undetectable pretreatment in blood, expanded then contracted after pembrolizumab.

This specimen was peripheral blood, taken 2 weeks after starting pembrolizumab. The clonotype was recovered from an adult with mismatch repair-deficient cancer. The rearrangement uses TRBV29-1 and TRBJ1-2, with 9 bases lining up with TRBD1. CDR3 DNA: TGCAGCGTTGAAACAGGGGGCAATAACTATGGCTACACCTTC. Its translation is CSVETGGNNYGYTF.